The next 29 T cell receptor beta chains were all read from a single sample in a study of blood T cell repertoires in COVID-19. Using immunoSEQ multiplex PCR, the repertoire was profiled, and TCRdb retains in-frame clones only, with some absent. Here the sample spans about 240,000 clones, approximately 88% being singletons. Material: PBMCs or T cells enriched from blood (not recorded which). The source is a woman aged 30 to 39 with acute COVID-19.

In its sample, this clone was seen many times. V gene TRBV15 combines with J gene TRBJ2-1; maybe TRBD1 (5 bases). This CDR3 has 15 residues. Germline CDR1 and CDR2: LNHNV and YYDKDF (reference sequence). The V end lost 3 bases, the J end lost 5 bases, and 14 bases lay between the germline ends. The CDR3, as DNA: TGTGCCACCAGCAGTACGTGGACACAGAACAATGAGCAGTTCTTC. It encodes CATSSTWTQNNEQFF.

V is TRBV5-8 and J is TRBJ1-1; 11 bases are a match to TRBD1. CDR1 is SGHTS, CDR2 YDEGEE, per germline. V shed 4 bases and J 6 bases; nucleotides not matched to a gene: 8. The CDR3 covers 15 residues. The CDR3 DNA sequence: TGTGCCAGCAGCACACTGGGACAGGGGGTACCTGAAGCTTTCTTT. Translated, it gives CASSTLGQGVPEAFF. Full variable domain (missing parts from reference TRBV5-8 and TRBJ1-1): EAGVTQSPTHLIKTRGQQATLRCSPISGHTSVYWYQQALGLGLQFLLWYDEGEERNRGNFPPRFSGRQFPNYSSELNVNALELEDSALYLCASSTLGQGVPEAFFGQGTRLTVV.

The rearrangement links TRBV3-1 (or the pseudogene TRBV3-2) to TRBJ2-1; 8 positions agree with TRBD2. The germline V gene has CDR1 LGHDT and CDR2 YNNKEL (reference sequence). The CDR3 covers 16 residues. Trimming took 1 base from V and 7 from J; bases not matched to a gene: 9. The CDR3 loop is CASSQVSQLAGNEQFF. CDR3 nucleotide sequence: TGTGCCAGCAGCCAAGTATCGCAGCTAGCGGGTAATGAGCAGTTCTTC.

This clone was seen a handful of times. In DNA form, the CDR3 reads TGTGCCAGCAGCTTGGTTCAGGGGGCTGGCGAAAAACTGTTTTTT. Translating gives CASSLVQGAGEKLFF. The chain recombines TRBV5-8 with TRBJ1-4; TRBD1 agrees at 8 bases. The CDR3 extends over 15 amino acids. The V gene end was trimmed by 0 bases and the J gene end by 8 bases; junction bases not matched to a gene: 6. CDR1 and CDR2 from the germline V gene are SGHTS and YDEGEE.

This chain uses TRBV7-9 with TRBJ1-5, with 9 positions matching TRBD1. Germline values: CDR1 SEHNR, CDR2 FQNEAQ (reference sequence). There are 15 residues in the CDR3. The junction had 7 bases not matched to a gene; V was cut back by 5 bases and J by 5 bases. The CDR3 loop reads CASSRGQGEHQPQHF. The CDR3 DNA follows: TGTGCCAGCAGCCGGGGACAGGGCGAGCATCAGCCCCAGCATTTT.

Notes on this clone: Other DNA sequences within the sample encode an identical CDR3. V is TRBV7-2 and J is TRBJ1-3; D is unresolved. V lost 4 bases, J lost 1 base, and 5 bases lay in between. The germline CDR1 and CDR2 sequences are SGHTA and FQGNSA. The CDR3 has 13 amino acids. The CDR3 loop reads CASSSESGNTIYF. The CDR3, as DNA: TGTGCCAGCAGCTCTGAGTCTGGAAACACCATATATTTT.

The chain combines TRBV18 with TRBJ2-3, with 10 bases matching TRBD2. Germline CDR1 reads KGHSH; CDR2 reads LQKENI. The CDR3 has 15 residues. The V segment lost 2 bases and the J segment 3 bases; nucleotides outside the gene matches: 2. CDR3 DNA: TGTGCCAGCTCACCAGTAGCGGGGGGAACAGATACGCAGTATTTT. It specifies CASSPVAGGTDTQYF.

CDR3 region: CASSYIGQDNQPQHF. The CDR3 coding sequence is TGTGCCAGCAGTTACATCGGCCAGGACAATCAGCCCCAGCATTTT. V usage is TRBV6-5 and J usage is TRBJ1-5; no clear D. The CDR3 has 15 residues. Germline V gene sequence: CDR1 MNHEY, CDR2 SVGAGI. V lost 2 bases, J lost 3 bases, and 11 bases lay in between.

The gene calls are TRBV5-6 and TRBJ2-2, with 7 positions matching TRBD2. The CDR3 is 13 residues long. Germline values: CDR1 SGHDT, CDR2 YYEEEE. J was trimmed by 4 bases and V by 5 bases; bases with no gene match: 2. CDR3 bases: TGTGCCAGCAGGCGGGGGTCCACCGGGGAGCTGTTTTTT. This codes for CASRRGSTGELFF.

V is TRBV5-6 and J is TRBJ2-1, with unresolved D. The CDR3 totals 14 residues. Germline loops: CDR1 SGHDT, CDR2 YYEEEE. V shed 3 bases and J shed 2 bases, with 9 bases lying between them. The CDR3 DNA follows: TGTGCCAGCAGCTCCGAGCGACCCTACAATGAGCAGTTCTTC. Its protein product is CASSSERPYNEQFF.

This rearrangement joins TRBV12-3 or TRBV12-4 to TRBJ1-6; D unclear. The ends were cut back, 3 bases at V and 9 bases at J, with 6 bases in the middle. The CDR3 sequence is 12 residues long. The DNA of the CDR3 is TGTGCCAGCAGTTTGGAGATTTCACCCCTCCACTTT. It specifies CASSLEISPLHF.

The genes are TRBV5-6 and TRBJ1-1, with D tentatively TRBD1 (5 bases). Trimming pared 4 bases from V and 5 bases from J, leaving 9 bases between. The CDR3 runs to 12 residues. The germline CDR1 and CDR2 sequences are SGHDT and YYEEEE. The CDR3 coding sequence is TGTGCCAGCAGCCCGGGGGATACTGAAGCTTTCTTT. Translation gives CASSPGDTEAFF.

A remark on this clone: The sample carries other DNA sequences with the same CDR3. The J gene is TRBJ1-5, the V gene TRBV12-3 or TRBV12-4; D is unclear. With 7 bases removed from V and 3 bases from J, the gap between germline ends came to 7 bases. The CDR3 spans 12 residues. The CDR3: CASTLLNQPQHF. In DNA form, the CDR3 reads TGTGCCAGCACCTTACTCAATCAGCCCCAGCATTTT.

The V gene is TRBV3-1 (or the pseudogene TRBV3-2), the J gene TRBJ1-4; D gene unclear. This CDR3 contains 14 residues. Germline assignment: CDR1 LGHDT and CDR2 YNNKEL (reference sequence). Trimming removed 3 bases at V and 3 bases at J, with 8 bases between. This CDR3 is CASSHGRANEKLFF. DNA for the CDR3: TGTGCCAGCAGCCACGGGAGGGCTAATGAAAAACTGTTTTTT.

As for this clone: Germline and junction disagree at one end, which may indicate a read error. CDR3 amino acids: CASCLGGGGSLPYETQYF. CDR3 DNA sequence: TGTGCCAGCTGCTTAGGTGGGGGCGGGTCTCTCCCTTATGAGACCCAGTACTTC. The chain uses TRBV13 and TRBJ2-5; D possibly corresponds to TRBD1 (6 bases). Germline V lookup: CDR1 PRHDT, CDR2 FYEKMQ (reference sequence). The CDR3 has 18 residues.

J is TRBJ2-3 and V is TRBV5-1, with 8 positions matching TRBD2. V gave up 4 bases and J gave up 6 bases; unmatched junction bases: 10. The CDR3 is 15 residues long. The germline CDR1 and CDR2 sequences are SGHRS and YFSETQ. The CDR3 is CASSQGLGWGDTQYF. The CDR3 DNA is TGCGCCAGCAGCCAGGGACTAGGATGGGGGGATACGCAGTATTTT.

The V call is TRBV5-6, the J call TRBJ2-2; 10 bases map to TRBD2. V trimming: 2 bases; J trimming: 2 bases; junction bases outside the gene matches: 3. Germline V gene lookup returns CDR1 SGHDT and CDR2 YYEEEE. The CDR3 totals 16 residues. The CDR3 nucleotides are TGTGCCAGCAGCTTTCCTAGCGGGGGCAACACCGGGGAGCTGTTTTTT. Its protein is CASSFPSGGNTGELFF.

The V gene is TRBV29-1, the J gene TRBJ1-5; D is unresolved. The V and J ends lost 3 bases and 2 bases respectively, with 8 bases between them. The CDR3 has 13 residues. Germline CDR1 is SQVTM and CDR2 is ANQGSEA. The CDR3 protein is CSVEVGGNQPQHF. The CDR3 DNA reads TGCAGCGTTGAGGTCGGGGGCAATCAGCCCCAGCATTTT.

V is TRBV5-6 and J is TRBJ1-6; possible D gene TRBD1, 6 bases. Germline CDR1 SGHDT, CDR2 YYEEEE. The CDR3 is made up of 15 amino acids. V was shortened by 2 bases and J by 14 bases, with 20 bases between the two germline ends. This chain's CDR3 is CASSFIGGAAASLHF. In nucleotides, the CDR3 is TGTGCCAGCAGCTTTATTGGGGGGGCCGCCGCCTCCCTCCACTTT. Looking up the rest from reference TRBV5-6 and TRBJ1-6 gives the full variable domain: DAGVTQSPTHLIKTRGQQVTLRCSPKSGHDTVSWYQQALGQGPQFIFQYYEEEERQRGNFPDRFSGHQFPNYSSELNVNALLLGDSALYLCASSFIGGAAASLHFGNGTRLTVT.

This sequence joins TRBV11-2 and TRBJ1-3; D not resolved. The CDR3 has 14 amino acids. Germline CDR1 is SGHAT and CDR2 is FQNNGV. The ends were cut back, 3 bases at V and 0 bases at J, with 6 bases in the middle. CDR3 region: CASSLFVSGNTIYF. CDR3 in DNA: TGTGCCAGCAGCTTGTTCGTCTCTGGAAACACCATATATTTT.

The chain uses TRBV28 and TRBJ1-6; TRBD1 agrees at 7 bases. V lost 6 bases and J lost 7; bases outside the gene matches: 12. The CDR3 spans 16 residues. In germline, CDR1 is MDHEN, CDR2 SYDVKM. The CDR3 region is CASRPAPGTANSPLHF. CDR3 coding DNA: TGTGCCAGCAGGCCAGCCCCCGGGACAGCAAATTCACCCCTCCACTTT.

This clone was observed a handful of times. The rearrangement joins TRBV6-5 to TRBJ2-7; tentative D call: TRBD1 (8 bases). The germline V gene has CDR1 MNHEY and CDR2 SVGAGI. Trimming stripped 6 bases from V and 5 bases from J, with 17 bases between. The CDR3 consists of 14 residues. Here the CDR3 DNA reads TGTGCCAGCAGGGTGAACAGGGGGGGACACGAGCAGTACTTC. Protein product: CASRVNRGGHEQYF.

This clone has a count of ten or more. This rearrangement joins TRBV2 to TRBJ1-2; no clear D gene. V shed 8 bases and J shed 4 bases, with 11 bases lying between them. The CDR3 spans 12 residues. Germline-derived CDR1 and CDR2 are SNHLY and FYNNEI. The DNA of the CDR3 is TGTGCCAGCGCGGTAAGGCCCTATGGCTACACCTTC. This translates into CASAVRPYGYTF.

The chain is built from TRBV18 and TRBJ1-1, with D possibly TRBD1 on 5 matching bases. From germline, CDR1 is KGHSH and CDR2 LQKENI. The CDR3 extends over 16 amino acids. V was trimmed by 0 bases and J by 5 bases, leaving 16 bases between them. This CDR3 is CASSPPVDSRLTEAFF. As DNA, the CDR3 is TGTGCCAGCTCACCACCCGTCGACAGCCGTCTGACTGAAGCTTTCTTT.

CDR3 amino acids: CAIRTGDYQPQHF. The CDR3 nucleotides read TGTGCCATCAGAACAGGGGACTATCAGCCCCAGCATTTT. The V call is TRBV10-3, the J call TRBJ1-5, with 7 bases matching TRBD1. This CDR3 spans 13 amino acids. CDR1 and CDR2 (germline): ENHRY, SYGVKD. Unmatched junction bases numbered 4, after V lost 6 bases and J lost 5 bases.

CDR3 sequence: CASSQVQGQPPYEQYF. CDR3 DNA sequence: TGCGCCAGCAGCCAAGTTCAGGGACAGCCTCCCTACGAGCAGTACTTC. This chain links TRBV4-3 with TRBJ2-7; TRBD1 aligns across 7 bases. This CDR3 contains 16 residues. Germline lookup yields CDR1 LGHNA and CDR2 YSLEER. Germline trimming cut 1 base from V and 2 bases from J; bases unmatched to any gene: 8.

The rearrangement links TRBV9 to TRBJ2-4; TRBD1 agrees at 7 bases. This CDR3 region has 18 residues. The V gene end was trimmed by 0 bases and the J gene end by 0 bases; junction bases not matched to a gene: 9. Germline CDR1 SGDLS, CDR2 YYNGEE. The CDR3 DNA is TGTGCCAGCAGCGTAGGAGAATGGCAGGGGGTAGCCAAAAACATTCAGTACTTC. Protein sequence: CASSVGEWQGVAKNIQYF.

The J gene is TRBJ1-2, the V gene TRBV6-1; unclear D gene. The CDR3 has 16 residues. The germline V gene encodes CDR1 MNHNS and CDR2 SASEGT. V was clipped by 1 base and J by 1 base, with 13 bases between them. CDR3: CASSEVTAAFNYGYTF. In DNA form, the CDR3 reads TGTGCCAGCAGTGAAGTAACAGCAGCTTTTAACTATGGCTACACCTTC.

The rearrangement links TRBV18 to TRBJ1-5; 8 bases line up with TRBD1. Germline lookup yields CDR1 KGHSH and CDR2 LQKENI. The V segment lost 5 bases and the J segment 0 bases; nucleotides outside the gene matches: 6. This CDR3 contains 16 residues. The CDR3: CASSTSGGNSNQPQHF. The CDR3 nucleotides read TGTGCCAGCTCAACATCAGGGGGCAATAGCAATCAGCCCCAGCATTTT.